The 18 T cell receptor beta chains below were found in one sample sequenced in a study of Japanese encephalitis immunity and Zika vaccine responses. Peptide pools at around 1 ug/mL each stimulated CFSE-labeled PBMCs over a 6-day culture. The sort collected unfixed, live, CD56-CD19-CD16-CD3+CD4+ CFSE-low proliferating CD4 T cells. TCRdb called the 5' RACE reads again in MiXCR, with one record for every CDR3 protein. Recorded for this sample: about 63 distinct CDR3 sequences. The specimen was antigen-activated CD4+ T cells from blood, cultured, collected during a Zika inactivated vaccine study. These receptors all stem from an adult woman who received an inactivated Zika virus vaccine.

This clonotype showed up just a few times. The chain combines TRBV19 with TRBJ1-1; TRBD1 aligns across 7 bases. This CDR3 region has 14 residues. Germline assignment: CDR1 LNHDA and CDR2 SQIVND (reference sequence). Unmatched junction bases numbered 11, after V lost 8 bases and J lost 5 bases. The CDR3 DNA reads TGTGCCAGTTCTTATAGACAGGGAGGGACTGAAGCTTTCTTT. Translated, it gives CASSYRQGGTEAFF.

This clonotype ranks as hyperexpanded (1% or more). This chain connects TRBV3-1 to TRBJ2-1; 9 positions match TRBD2. CDR3 length: 16 residues. The V segment lost 2 bases and the J segment 6 bases; nucleotides outside the gene matches: 8. Germline loops: CDR1 LGHDT, CDR2 YNNKEL (reference sequence). CDR3 residues: CASSQIGGGAVNEQFF. As DNA, the CDR3 is TGTGCCAGCAGCCAAATAGGCGGGGGGGCCGTCAATGAGCAGTTCTTC.

In its sample, this clonotype is large. V is TRBV29-1 and J is TRBJ1-1; tentatively, D is TRBD1 (5 bases). Germline CDR1 is SQVTM and CDR2 is ANQGSEA. The ends were cut back, 3 bases at V and 3 bases at J, with 11 bases in the middle. The CDR3 is 13 residues long. CDR3: CSVDEGRDTEAFF. In nucleotides, the CDR3 is TGCAGCGTTGACGAGGGGAGGGACACTGAAGCTTTCTTT.

In this sample, this clonotype is large. The CDR3 spells CASSKGRDTTEAFF. DNA for the CDR3: TGTGCCAGCAGTAAGGGACGGGACACCACTGAAGCTTTCTTT. The chain combines TRBV6-6 with TRBJ1-1, with D perhaps TRBD1 (6 bases). V gave up 5 bases and J gave up 4 bases, with 14 bases separating them. Looked up from germline, CDR1 is MNHNY and CDR2 is SVGAGI (reference sequence). The CDR3 runs 14 residues.

This clonotype is deemed large. The chain employs TRBV5-5 and TRBJ1-4; D not certain. Trimming removed 4 bases from V and 8 bases from J, with 15 bases in between. The CDR3 is 14 residues long. Germline CDR1 is SGHKS and CDR2 is YYEKEE (reference sequence). The CDR3 DNA sequence: TGTGCCAGCAGCCGAGTGGCAGACGGGGAAAAACTGTTTTTT. This sequence encodes CASSRVADGEKLFF.

The chain combines TRBV12-3 or TRBV12-4 with TRBJ1-1, with D hard to call. The CDR3 is 13 residues long. The germline V and J ends were trimmed by 4 bases and 4 bases, with 10 bases remaining between them. The CDR3 sequence: CASSWAPSTEAFF. The CDR3 region has the DNA TGTGCCAGCAGTTGGGCCCCTTCCACTGAAGCTTTCTTT.

Remarks on this clonotype: One junction end does not reproduce the germline sequence, and a read error may be involved. This chain joins TRBV5-1 and TRBJ2-1; D is unclear. There are 12 residues in the CDR3. Germline assignment: CDR1 SGHRS and CDR2 YFSETQ. CDR3 sequence reads: CTSSAGNNEQFF. CDR3 bases: TGCACCAGCAGCGCAGGTAACAATGAGCAGTTCTTC.

This clonotype is deemed large. This chain connects TRBV28 to TRBJ2-7; 11 nucleotides agree with TRBD2. CDR3 length: 14 amino acids. CDR1 is MDHEN and CDR2 is SYDVKM in the germline V gene. V lost 8 bases and J lost 4; bases outside the gene matches: 7. CDR3 residues: CASGSSGGRYEQYF. CDR3 coding DNA: TGTGCCAGCGGTTCTAGCGGGGGGAGGTACGAGCAGTACTTC.

By sample fraction, this clonotype is large. CDR3 sequence reads: CASSLTPQGLNTEAFF. The CDR3, as DNA: TGTGCCAGCAGTTTAACCCCCCAGGGACTTAACACTGAAGCTTTCTTT. The chain recombines TRBV28 with TRBJ1-1; D is perhaps TRBD1 (5 bases). The CDR3 is 16 residues long. Germline CDR1 MDHEN, CDR2 SYDVKM. Trimming cost V 2 bases and J 2 bases, with 15 bases left between them.

This clonotype is hyperexpanded in the sample. The chain joins TRBV2 to TRBJ1-2; tentative D call: TRBD1 (6 bases). V lost 2 bases and J 2 bases, leaving 9 bases between the germline ends. Germline CDR1 is SNHLY and CDR2 is FYNNEI. The CDR3 length is 14 residues. The CDR3 sequence is CASSEIGTNYGYTF. The CDR3 coding sequence is TGTGCCAGCAGTGAAATCGGGACAAACTATGGCTACACCTTC.

By share of the sample, this clonotype is large (0.1 to 1%). This rearrangement joins TRBV18 to TRBJ2-1; maybe TRBD1 (5 bases). The ends were cut back, 2 bases at V and 7 bases at J, with 15 bases in the middle. Germline values: CDR1 KGHSH, CDR2 LQKENI. The CDR3 loop spans 15 amino acids. The CDR3, as DNA: TGTGCCAGCTCACCAGGCCTAGGCAGGGCAAATGAGCAGTTCTTC. Protein: CASSPGLGRANEQFF.

By sample fraction, this clonotype is large. The chain joins TRBV18 to TRBJ2-1; D not certain. The CDR3 is made up of 15 amino acids. Trimming shortened V by 2 bases and J by 7 bases, and 15 bases separated the two germline ends. Germline V gives CDR1 KGHSH, CDR2 LQKENI. CDR3 coding DNA: TGTGCCAGCTCACCAGGCCTAGGCATGGCAAATGAGCAGTTCTTC. It encodes CASSPGLGMANEQFF.

This clonotype is hyperexpanded within its sample. J is TRBJ2-1 and V is TRBV7-8, with D possibly matching TRBD2 (7 bases). From germline, CDR1 is SGHVS and CDR2 FQNEAQ. V shed 1 base and J shed 5 bases, with 15 bases lying between them. The CDR3 runs 16 residues. The CDR3 DNA reads TGTGCCAGCAGCTTAGTTTATGGGAGGGGGAACAATGAGCAGTTCTTC. Translated, it gives CASSLVYGRGNNEQFF.

In this sample, this clonotype is large. This chain links TRBV6-2 or TRBV6-3 with TRBJ2-1; D is uncertain. The V and J ends lost 5 bases and 0 bases respectively, with 2 bases between them. Germline V gives CDR1 MNHEY, CDR2 SVGEGT. CDR3 size: 12 residues. CDR3 in amino acids: CASSRSYNEQFF. The CDR3, as DNA: TGTGCCAGCAGTCGCTCCTACAATGAGCAGTTCTTC.

The J gene is TRBJ1-2, the V gene TRBV7-9, with a tentative D call TRBD1 (5 bases). V shed 0 bases and J shed 3 bases, with 11 bases lying between them. Germline assignment: CDR1 SEHNR and CDR2 FQNEAQ (reference sequence). The CDR3 spans 15 residues. Here the CDR3 reads CASSLATGVYYGYTF. In DNA form, the CDR3 reads TGTGCCAGCAGCTTAGCCACGGGGGTTTACTATGGCTACACCTTC.

This sequence joins TRBV20-1 and TRBJ1-2, with no clear D. Germline values: CDR1 DFQATT, CDR2 SNEGSKA (reference sequence). The CDR3 spans 12 residues. The V and J ends lost 5 bases and 3 bases respectively, with 10 bases between them. The CDR3 nucleotides are TGCAGTGCTGGGGTGGGGTACTATGGCTACACCTTC. Translating gives CSAGVGYYGYTF.

This clonotype ranks as large (0.1 to 1%). V is TRBV5-1 and J is TRBJ2-2; TRBD1 matches at 8 bases. The CDR3 loop spans 14 amino acids. The ends lost 4 bases at V and 6 bases at J; junction bases unmatched: 5. CDR1 is SGHRS and CDR2 is YFSETQ in the germline V gene. The CDR3, as DNA: TGCGCCAGCAGCGAGGGACAGGAAGCCGGGGAGCTGTTTTTT. Translation gives CASSEGQEAGELFF.

This sequence joins TRBV28 and TRBJ2-2, with no clear D. Germline V gene lookup returns CDR1 MDHEN and CDR2 SYDVKM. Deletions cut 4 bases from V and 1 base from J, with 10 bases between. The CDR3 sequence is 15 residues long. The CDR3 region has the DNA TGTGCCAGCAGTTCCCCGGCGCTGAACACCGGGGAGCTGTTTTTT. This translates into CASSSPALNTGELFF.